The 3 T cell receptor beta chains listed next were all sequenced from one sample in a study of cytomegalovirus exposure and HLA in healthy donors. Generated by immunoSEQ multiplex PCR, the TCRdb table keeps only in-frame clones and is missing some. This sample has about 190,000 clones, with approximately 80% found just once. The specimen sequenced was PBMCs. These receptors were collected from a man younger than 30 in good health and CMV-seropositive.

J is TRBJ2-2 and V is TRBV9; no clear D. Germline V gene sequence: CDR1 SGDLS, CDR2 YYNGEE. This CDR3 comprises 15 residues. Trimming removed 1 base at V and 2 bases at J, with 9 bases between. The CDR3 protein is CASSVNTENTGELFF. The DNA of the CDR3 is TGTGCCAGCAGCGTAAACACAGAAAACACCGGGGAGCTGTTTTTT.

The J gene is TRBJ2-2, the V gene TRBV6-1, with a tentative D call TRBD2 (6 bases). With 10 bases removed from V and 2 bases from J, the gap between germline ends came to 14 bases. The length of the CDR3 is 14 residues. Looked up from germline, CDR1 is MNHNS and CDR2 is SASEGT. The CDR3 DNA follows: TGTGCCACCAGGGAGGTCACCAACACCGGGGAGCTGTTTTTT. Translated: CATREVTNTGELFF.

The CDR3 sequence: CASSFDSLSGELFF. The CDR3, as DNA: TGTGCCAGCAGCTTCGACAGCCTTTCCGGGGAGCTGTTTTTT. The chain recombines TRBV5-4 with TRBJ2-2, with a tentative D call TRBD1 (5 bases). The V and J ends lost 2 bases and 6 bases respectively, with 11 bases between them. Germline lookup yields CDR1 SGHNT and CDR2 YYREEE (reference sequence). The CDR3 runs 14 residues.